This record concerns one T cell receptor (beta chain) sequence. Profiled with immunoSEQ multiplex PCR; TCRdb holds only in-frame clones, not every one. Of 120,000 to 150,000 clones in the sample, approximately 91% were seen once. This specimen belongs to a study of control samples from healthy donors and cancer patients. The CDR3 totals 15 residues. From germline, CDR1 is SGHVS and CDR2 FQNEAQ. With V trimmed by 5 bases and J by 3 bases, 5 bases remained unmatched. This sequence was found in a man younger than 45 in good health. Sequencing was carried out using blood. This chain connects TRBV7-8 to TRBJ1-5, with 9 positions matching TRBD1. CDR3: CASSRGTGNNQPQHF. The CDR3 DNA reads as TGTGCCAGCAGCCGAGGGACAGGGAACAATCAGCCCCAGCATTTT. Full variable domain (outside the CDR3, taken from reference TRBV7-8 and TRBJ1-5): GAGVSQSPRYKVAKRGQDVALRCDPISGHVSLFWYQQALGQGPEFLTYFQNEAQLDKSGLPSDRFFAERPEGSVSTLKIQRTQQEDSAVYLCASSRGTGNNQPQHFGDGTRLSIL.